Listed below are T cell receptor beta chains from one sample, sequenced in a study of blood T cells in healthy people across ages. TCRdb reanalysed the 5' RACE reads using MiXCR and keeps one entry per CDR3 protein. The repertoire holds about 970,000 distinct CDR3 sequences, approximately 50% seen once, with around 21% in the top ten. The sequencing sample was made of blood. The receptor source for this set is a woman aged 55-75 years in good health. CDR3s include the opening cysteine and the closing phenylalanine or tryptophan. Fields, in order: D gene, V gene, clone size, J gene, CDR3 length, CDR3 protein, CDR3 DNA. The D gene is left open where the match is weak. Clone size is not always given. Where it is, it says once, few, many or a class for expanded clones.

>.|TRBV27|few|TRBJ1-2|15
CASSLSRPGLSGYTF
TGTGCCAGCAGTTTAAGCAGGCCGGGTCTGAGTGGCTACACCTTC
>.|TRBV28|.|TRBJ2-5|15
CASSSQAAAQETQYF
TGTGCCAGCAGCTCCCAAGCAGCAGCCCAAGAGACCCAGTACTTC
>.|TRBV20-1|.|TRBJ2-5|13
CSGRRGVGETQYF
TGCAGTGGGAGGAGGGGGGTTGGGGAGACCCAGTACTTC
>.|TRBV11-3|.|TRBJ2-1|12
CASSGLGNEQFF
TGTGCCAGCAGCGGGCTTGGGAATGAGCAGTTCTTC
>.|TRBV5-1|few|TRBJ2-7|9
CARGHEQYF
TGCGCCAGGGGACACGAGCAGTACTTC
>TRBD1|TRBV4-1|.|TRBJ2-1|15
CASSHNRGPYNEQFF
TGCGCCAGCAGCCATAACAGGGGGCCTTACAATGAGCAGTTCTTC
>.|TRBV2|.|TRBJ2-1|11
CASKRHVLQFF
TGTGCCAGCAAAAGGCACGTCCTGCAGTTCTTC
>.|TRBV12-3/TRBV12-4|.|TRBJ2-5|13
CASSGQRRETQYF
TGTGCCAGCAGCGGACAGCGACGGGAGACCCAGTACTTC
>.|TRBV9|.|TRBJ1-1|14
CASSQQVGNTEAFF
TGTGCCAGCAGTCAACAGGTGGGAAACACTGAAGCTTTCTTT
>.|TRBV29-1|.|TRBJ1-4|13
CSVAGGLGEKLFF
TGCAGCGTTGCAGGAGGGTTAGGTGAAAAACTGTTTTTT
>.|TRBV12-3/TRBV12-4|few|TRBJ2-6|13
CATGRTGANVLTF
TGTGCCACCGGACGGACTGGGGCCAACGTCCTGACTTTC
>.|TRBV29-1|few|TRBJ1-2|14
CSVSRDVHRDPYTF
TGCAGCGTTTCCCGCGACGTACACAGGGACCCCTACACCTTC
>TRBD1|TRBV9|.|TRBJ2-7|18
CASSVATGPGQGQSKQYF
TGTGCCAGCAGCGTAGCAACGGGGCCGGGACAGGGGCAGTCTAAGCAGTACTTC
>TRBD2|TRBV7-9|.|TRBJ2-1|12
CASSNGRTSLFF
TGTGCCAGCAGCAACGGACGGACTAGTTTGTTCTTC
>TRBD1|TRBV5-8|once|TRBJ1-2|16
CASSLGSGRGDYGYTF
TGTGCCAGCAGCTTGGGATCGGGCAGGGGGGACTATGGCTACACCTTC
>TRBD2|TRBV4-1|.|TRBJ2-1|17
CASSQEYTSGRRDEQFF
TGCGCCAGCAGCCAAGAGTATACAAGCGGGAGAAGGGATGAGCAGTTCTTC
>.|TRBV4-3|once|TRBJ2-1|16
CASGQDSQGSYNEQFF
TGCGCCAGCGGCCAAGATAGCCAGGGATCCTACAATGAGCAGTTCTTC
>.|TRBV7-2|.|TRBJ2-6|17
CASSPPGGRTGANVLTF
TGTGCCAGCAGCCCACCCGGGGGTCGAACTGGGGCCAACGTCCTGACTTTC
>TRBD1|TRBV20-1|.|TRBJ2-5|13
CSAKDRAGGTQYF
TGCAGTGCAAAAGACAGGGCCGGAGGGACCCAGTACTTC
>.|TRBV13|.|TRBJ2-5|18
CASSSTGAGMGNWETQYF
TGTGCCAGCAGCTCTACTGGGGCAGGGATGGGGAATTGGGAGACCCAGTACTTC
>.|TRBV10-2|many|TRBJ2-3|12
CASRSGTDTQYF
TGCGCCAGCAGATCTGGCACAGATACGCAGTATTTT
>TRBD1|TRBV9|.|TRBJ2-7|14
CASGPTGESYEQYF
TGTGCCAGCGGGCCGACAGGGGAATCCTACGAGCAGTACTTC
>.|TRBV4-2|few|TRBJ2-3|15
CASSQGHSGTDTQYF
TGTGCCAGCAGCCAAGGACACTCTGGCACAGATACGCAGTATTTT
>TRBD2|TRBV12-3/TRBV12-4|few|TRBJ2-1|16
CASSLLNPSGRAGAFF
TGTGCCAGCAGTTTATTGAACCCTAGCGGGAGGGCCGGGGCGTTCTTC
>TRBD2|TRBV3-1|.|TRBJ2-1|15
CASRRSGGAFDEQFF
TGTGCCAGCAGGAGGAGCGGGGGGGCCTTCGATGAGCAGTTCTTC
>TRBD1|TRBV28|.|TRBJ2-4|16
CASNPRQGAAKNIQYF
TGTGCCAGCAACCCTCGACAGGGGGCGGCCAAAAACATTCAGTACTTC
>TRBD2|TRBV7-8|few|TRBJ2-1|15
CASSLGVAGGNEQFF
TGTGCCAGCAGCTTAGGAGTAGCGGGAGGCAATGAGCAGTTCTTC
>TRBD2|TRBV29-1|.|TRBJ2-1|14
CSSAGTSGSYEQFF
TGCAGCTCAGCAGGGACTAGCGGGAGCTATGAGCAGTTCTTC
>TRBD2|TRBV6-9|.|TRBJ2-5|19
CASKGAPQPQGGPQETQYF
TGTGCCAGCAAAGGGGCCCCCCAACCGCAGGGAGGGCCCCAAGAGACCCAGTACTTC
>TRBD2|TRBV20-1|few|TRBJ2-1|14
CSATGVAGANEQFF
TGCAGTGCTACGGGGGTAGCGGGAGCCAATGAGCAGTTCTTC
>.|TRBV20-1|.|TRBJ2-7|13
CSPVGSLGYEQYF
TGCAGTCCGGTGGGCAGCCTAGGGTACGAGCAGTACTTC
>.|TRBV6-1|.|TRBJ2-7|14
CASSEGTGRAEQYF
TGTGCCAGCAGTGAAGGGACAGGGAGGGCCGAGCAGTACTTC
>.|TRBV10-3|.|TRBJ2-7|13
CAISESIQVKQYF
TGTGCCATCAGTGAGTCAATCCAGGTAAAGCAGTACTTC
>TRBD2|TRBV5-1|.|TRBJ2-7|14
CASSLSGSEYEQYF
TGCGCCAGCAGCCTGAGCGGGAGTGAGTACGAGCAGTACTTC
>TRBD1|TRBV27|.|TRBJ2-5|14
CASSFDRGGETQYF
TGTGCCAGCAGTTTCGACAGGGGAGGCGAGACCCAGTACTTC